The 25 T cell receptor beta chains reported below all come from one sample, sequenced in a study of blood T cell repertoires in COVID-19. TCRdb's table, derived via immunoSEQ multiplex PCR, lists solely in-frame clones and lacks some. This sample carries 200,000 to 300,000 clones, just under 85% of them seen once, and the ten largest clones take approximately 10%. The source material was peripheral blood. These receptors were collected from a woman older than 75 with acute or convalescent COVID-19.

The rearrangement uses TRBV10-1 and TRBJ2-7; the match to TRBD2 covers 13 bases. The CDR3 contains 16 residues. Germline CDR1 reads WNHNN; CDR2 reads SYGVQD (reference sequence). Trimming cost V 8 bases and J 0 bases; bases outside gene matches: 7. CDR3 sequence (DNA): TGCGCCAGCCCCGGACTAGCGGGAGAGAGCTCCTACGAGCAGTACTTC. Its translation: CASPGLAGESSYEQYF.

This chain links TRBV30 with TRBJ2-3; TRBD2 matches at 7 bases. The CDR3 totals 14 residues. From germline, CDR1 is GTSNPN and CDR2 SVGIG (reference sequence). The CDR3: CAASSGLTKDTQYF. CDR3 coding DNA: TGTGCAGCATCTAGCGGCCTTACCAAGGATACGCAGTATTTT.

The rearrangement uses TRBV19 and TRBJ2-3; tentative D call: TRBD2 (6 bases). The germline gives CDR1 LNHDA, CDR2 SQIVND (reference sequence). The CDR3 loop spans 17 amino acids. V was cut by 6 bases and J by 1 base, with 20 bases left in between. Here the CDR3 reads CASSPTRLVGGTDTQYF. DNA for the CDR3: TGTGCCAGTAGCCCCACTAGACTAGTGGGGGGCACAGATACGCAGTATTTT.

The chain carries TRBV18 and TRBJ1-1; the D is unclear. Trimming left V 2 bases short and J 5 bases short, with 15 bases between. The germline CDR1 and CDR2 sequences are KGHSH and LQKENI. This CDR3 has 15 residues. CDR3 sequence reads: CASSPSRGFNTEAFF. The CDR3 DNA reads as TGTGCCAGCTCACCATCCAGAGGGTTCAATACTGAAGCTTTCTTT.

The chain has TRBV19 and TRBJ2-2; 7 bases match TRBD1. V was pared by 3 bases and J by 7 bases, with 5 bases of the junction left unmatched. Germline V gene data show CDR1 as LNHDA and CDR2 as SQIVND (reference sequence). The CDR3 has 14 amino acids. The CDR3 reads CASSIGTDFGELFF. The DNA for the CDR3 is TGTGCCAGTAGTATCGGGACAGACTTCGGGGAGCTGTTTTTT.

The V gene is TRBV6-1, the J gene TRBJ2-1, with 7 bases lining up with TRBD2. From germline, CDR1 is MNHNS and CDR2 SASEGT. The CDR3 covers 12 residues. Losses at the gene ends were 3 bases for V and 9 bases for J; bases not matched to a gene: 2. CDR3 nucleotide sequence: TGTGCCAGCAGTGAGAGGACTAGTGAGCAGTTCTTC. This codes for CASSERTSEQFF.

This clone appeared a few times. The chain has TRBV11-1 and TRBJ2-1; TRBD2 is a possible D gene (6 bases). CDR1 SGHAT and CDR2 FQDESV come from the germline V gene (reference sequence). V was cut by 7 bases and J by 1 base, with 17 bases left in between. CDR3 length: 16 amino acids. CDR3 sequence reads: CASNGGSGNSYNEQFF. In DNA, the CDR3 is TGTGCCAGCAACGGGGGTTCCGGAAATTCCTACAATGAGCAGTTCTTC.

This clone was found once. The chain couples TRBV5-4 to TRBJ2-5, with 8 positions matching TRBD2. This CDR3 is built from 16 residues. The trim removed 4 bases at V and 2 bases at J, leaving 10 bases unmatched. Germline CDR1 reads SGHNT; CDR2 reads YYREEE (reference sequence). The CDR3 region has the DNA TGTGCCAGCAGCCGGGGCGGGGGGACCCTTCAAGAGACCCAGTACTTC. As protein: CASSRGGGTLQETQYF.

The V call is TRBV12-3 or TRBV12-4, the J call TRBJ1-3; D remains ambiguous. The CDR3 sequence is 12 residues long. The V and J ends lost 6 bases and 0 bases respectively, with 3 bases between them. This chain's CDR3 is CASRASGNTIYF. CDR3 DNA: TGTGCCAGCAGGGCCTCTGGAAACACCATATATTTT.

V and J are TRBV7-9 and TRBJ1-4; maybe TRBD1 (6 bases). The CDR3 consists of 17 residues. Germline V gene sequence: CDR1 SEHNR, CDR2 FQNEAQ (reference sequence). Trimming took 5 bases from V and 2 from J, leaving 18 bases between them. DNA for the CDR3: TGTGCCAGCAGCCCCGAGGGGGATTGGGCGACTAATGAAAAACTGTTTTTT. It translates to CASSPEGDWATNEKLFF.

The chain joins TRBV7-2 to TRBJ2-7, with 9 bases matching TRBD1. J was trimmed by 7 bases and V by 3 bases; bases with no gene match: 7. The CDR3 loop spans 14 amino acids. The V gene's germline CDR1 is SGHTA and CDR2 FQGNSA. The CDR3 bases are TGTGCCAGCAGCTTGGCCGGGACAGGGAGGGAGCAGTACTTC. Its protein is CASSLAGTGREQYF.

The V and J genes are TRBV7-9 and TRBJ1-5, with D perhaps matching TRBD1 (6 bases). V was clipped by 5 bases and J by 3 bases, with 11 bases between them. CDR1 is SEHNR and CDR2 is FQNEAQ in the germline V gene (reference sequence). The CDR3 is made up of 14 amino acids. This CDR3 is CASSPDRINQPQHF. In DNA, the CDR3 is TGTGCCAGCAGCCCTGACAGGATCAATCAGCCCCAGCATTTT. Supplemented by reference TRBV7-9 and TRBJ1-5, the full variable domain reads DTGVSQNPRHKITKRGQNVTFRCDPISEHNRLYWYRQTLGQGPEFLTYFQNEAQLEKSRLLSDRFSAERPKGSFSTLEIQRTEQGDSAMYLCASSPDRINQPQHFGDGTRLSIL.

In its sample, this clone was seen a few times. The chain links TRBV19 to TRBJ1-2; D call uncertain. V lost 0 bases to trimming and J lost 3 bases, with 8 bases between them. CDR1 and CDR2 (germline): LNHDA, SQIVND (reference sequence). This CDR3 is built from 14 residues. The CDR3, as DNA: TGTGCCAGTAGTATAGACGGCCTAGACTATGGCTACACCTTC. It encodes CASSIDGLDYGYTF.

This clone has a handful of counts. The V and J genes are TRBV13 and TRBJ1-3; D is undetermined. Germline V lookup: CDR1 PRHDT, CDR2 FYEKMQ (reference sequence). This CDR3 contains 15 residues. Deletions cut 7 bases from V and 0 bases from J, with 13 bases between. The CDR3 DNA is TGTGCCAGCATCCCTTTGCCCGGCTCTGGAAACACCATATATTTT. Translation: CASIPLPGSGNTIYF. Variable domain in full (rest from reference TRBV13 and TRBJ1-3): AAGVIQSPRHLIKEKRETATLKCYPIPRHDTVYWYQQGPGQDPQFLISFYEKMQSDKGSIPDRFSAQQFSDYHSELNMSSLELGDSALYFCASIPLPGSGNTIYFGEGSWLTVV.

The V and J genes are TRBV5-1 and TRBJ2-7, with 9 bases lining up with TRBD2. Germline V gene data show CDR1 as SGHRS and CDR2 as YFSETQ. CDR3 length: 15 residues. With 4 bases clipped from V and 0 bases from J, the junction kept 5 bases outside the gene matches. The CDR3 nucleotides are TGCGCCAGCAGCCAGACTAGCGGAAGCTCCTACGAGCAGTACTTC. Its protein product is CASSQTSGSSYEQYF.

This rearrangement joins TRBV2 to TRBJ2-2; TRBD2 matches 7 bases. From germline, CDR1 is SNHLY and CDR2 FYNNEI. Germline trimming cut 4 bases from V and 7 bases from J; bases unmatched to any gene: 6. The CDR3 runs 14 residues. CDR3 nucleotide sequence: TGTGCCAGCAGTGTTCAGGGAGGGATCGGGGAGCTGTTTTTT. This encodes CASSVQGGIGELFF.

This chain connects TRBV9 to TRBJ2-2, with a possible D match to TRBD1 (5 bases). Trimming took off 0 bases at V and 4 bases at J, with 10 bases between the two ends. The length of the CDR3 is 15 residues. The germline V gene encodes CDR1 SGDLS and CDR2 YYNGEE. The CDR3 here is CASSVGQTSTGELFF. For the CDR3, the DNA is TGTGCCAGCAGCGTAGGACAGACATCCACCGGGGAGCTGTTTTTT.

The chain uses TRBV7-2 and TRBJ2-2, with TRBD1 identical over 10 bases. CDR1 and CDR2 from the germline V gene are SGHTA and FQGNSA. CDR3 size: 15 residues. V lost 5 bases, J lost 8 bases, and 8 bases stayed unmatched. The CDR3 DNA follows: TGTGCCAGCAGCCCGGGGACAGGGGTAGGAGGGGAGCTGTTTTTT. Its protein is CASSPGTGVGGELFF.

The gene calls are TRBV6-2 or TRBV6-3 and TRBJ2-6; TRBD2 might be the D (5 bases). The CDR3 is made up of 16 amino acids. Trimming left V 6 bases short and J 4 bases short, with 16 bases between. Per germline, CDR1 MNHEY and CDR2 SVGEGT. The CDR3 here is CASRYEGLSGANVLTF. CDR3 in DNA: TGTGCCAGCAGGTACGAAGGACTTTCCGGGGCCAACGTCCTGACTTTC.

The CDR3 protein is CASSPGQMGNTEAFF. CDR3 DNA: TGTGCCAGCAGTCCGGGACAGATGGGGAACACTGAAGCTTTCTTT. This rearrangement joins TRBV27 to TRBJ1-1, with 7 bases that match TRBD1. Germline CDR1 is MNHEY and CDR2 is SMNVEV (reference sequence). With 5 bases clipped from V and 1 base from J, the junction kept 7 bases outside the gene matches. The CDR3 is made up of 15 amino acids.

V usage is TRBV19 and J usage is TRBJ2-1; D is possibly TRBD1 (6 bases). Trimming shortened V by 2 bases and J by 6 bases, and 8 bases separated the two germline ends. The germline V gene has CDR1 LNHDA and CDR2 SQIVND (reference sequence). The CDR3 totals 13 residues. CDR3 sequence (DNA): TGTGCCAGTAGTATAAACAGGGCCAATGAGCAGTTCTTC. It specifies CASSINRANEQFF.

This clone was recorded a few times. The genes are TRBV2 and TRBJ2-5; 14 nucleotides line up with TRBD2. The germline CDR1 and CDR2 sequences are SNHLY and FYNNEI. The CDR3 length is 18 residues. After removal of 7 bases from V and 1 base from J, the junction contained 11 bases not matched to a gene. The CDR3 is CASTRKAGLAGVQETQYF. The CDR3 nucleotides read TGTGCCAGCACCCGAAAGGCGGGACTAGCGGGGGTCCAAGAGACCCAGTACTTC.

This clone was seen once. The chain has TRBV6-5 and TRBJ1-3; D gene unclear. The V end was cut by 10 bases, the J end by 2 bases, with 18 bases between. This CDR3 has 15 amino acids. Germline V lookup: CDR1 MNHEY, CDR2 SVGAGI. The CDR3 sequence: CATVQTRVPGNTIYF. As DNA, the CDR3 is TGTGCCACAGTTCAAACCCGGGTGCCTGGAAACACCATATATTTT.

This clone was seen just once. The V call is TRBV5-6, the J call TRBJ1-5; D perhaps matches TRBD1 (6 bases). The CDR3 has 15 residues. The germline V gene encodes CDR1 SGHDT and CDR2 YYEEEE. Trimming took off 0 bases at V and 2 bases at J, with 9 bases between the two ends. The CDR3 is CASSLAGVGNQPQHF. CDR3 nucleotides: TGTGCCAGCAGCTTGGCAGGGGTCGGCAATCAGCCCCAGCATTTT.

The chain combines TRBV3-1 (or the pseudogene TRBV3-2) with TRBJ2-7; TRBD1 might be the D (7 bases). Germline loops: CDR1 LGHDT, CDR2 YNNKEL (reference sequence). CDR3 length equals 16 residues. Trimming removed 4 bases at V and 0 bases at J, with 16 bases between. The CDR3 nucleotides are TGTGCCAGCAGCCCCCAAACAGGGGACTCCTCCTACGAGCAGTACTTC. Translated, it gives CASSPQTGDSSYEQYF.